The next 3 T cell receptor beta chains were all read from a single sample in a study of blood T cell repertoires in COVID-19. This table comes from immunoSEQ multiplex PCR, and its TCRdb copy is limited to in-frame clones, with some not included. The top ten hold 3.5% to 5% of the sample, which has 35,000 to 45,000 clones, approximately 85% seen once. The sample was peripheral blood. The receptors originated from a man aged 55 to 69 with acute or convalescent COVID-19.

This clone was observed a single time. The rearrangement links TRBV5-6 to TRBJ2-6; 8 nucleotides line up with TRBD1. The V gene end was trimmed by 2 bases and the J gene end by 3 bases; junction bases not matched to a gene: 7. The CDR3 loop spans 17 amino acids. Germline V gene lookup returns CDR1 SGHDT and CDR2 YYEEEE. The DNA for the CDR3 is TGTGCCAGCAGCTTCAGGGGGCTGACAAGTGGGGCCAACGTCCTGACTTTC. Translating gives CASSFRGLTSGANVLTF.

The chain uses TRBV5-4 and TRBJ1-2, with D maybe TRBD1 (6 bases). The CDR3 contains 15 residues. Trimming took off 4 bases at V and 7 bases at J, with 20 bases between the two ends. In germline, CDR1 is SGHNT, CDR2 YYREEE (reference sequence). This CDR3 reads CASSPTGTLTGGYTF. CDR3 bases: TGTGCCAGCAGCCCGACCGGGACACTTACGGGTGGCTACACCTTC.

The chain uses TRBV3-1 (or the pseudogene TRBV3-2) and TRBJ2-7; D is uncertain. Per the germline V gene, CDR1 is LGHDT and CDR2 is YNNKEL (reference sequence). Trimming left V 4 bases short and J 6 bases short, with 10 bases between. This CDR3 spans 12 amino acids. The CDR3 sequence is CASSPNLLEQYF. CDR3 DNA sequence: TGTGCCAGCAGCCCTAACCTCCTCGAGCAGTACTTC.